The following is a T cell receptor beta chain sequence with its context. The data stem from a study of blood T cell repertoires in COVID-19. Across the study: Italy, Spain and the United States were the sources of the convalescent and acute COVID-19 samples. T cells, B-cell-depleted T cells, or PBMCs supplied cDNA or gDNA.

Methods used by the authors: Amplification from reference gene primers served as the basis for estimated nucleated cell counts. Method: immunoSEQ multiplex PCR; TCRdb's copy keeps in-frame clones and lacks some. V, J and clone size were drawn from that table, and D and trimming were deduced from the DNA. The repertoire holds around 150,000 clones, roughly 80% seen once, with around 20% in the top ten. With V trimmed by 11 bases and J by 3 bases, 10 bases remained unmatched. Germline V gene sequence: CDR1 ENHRY, CDR2 SYGVKD. The CDR3 is 14 residues long. This sequence originates from a woman of 80 years or more with acute or convalescent COVID-19. This sequence joins TRBV10-3 and TRBJ2-3; 8 bases match TRBD2. The sequenced sample was peripheral blood. The DNA for the CDR3 is TGTGCCCCACAGTGTCGGGAGGGTACAGATACGCAGTATTTT. Translation gives CAPQCREGTDTQYF.